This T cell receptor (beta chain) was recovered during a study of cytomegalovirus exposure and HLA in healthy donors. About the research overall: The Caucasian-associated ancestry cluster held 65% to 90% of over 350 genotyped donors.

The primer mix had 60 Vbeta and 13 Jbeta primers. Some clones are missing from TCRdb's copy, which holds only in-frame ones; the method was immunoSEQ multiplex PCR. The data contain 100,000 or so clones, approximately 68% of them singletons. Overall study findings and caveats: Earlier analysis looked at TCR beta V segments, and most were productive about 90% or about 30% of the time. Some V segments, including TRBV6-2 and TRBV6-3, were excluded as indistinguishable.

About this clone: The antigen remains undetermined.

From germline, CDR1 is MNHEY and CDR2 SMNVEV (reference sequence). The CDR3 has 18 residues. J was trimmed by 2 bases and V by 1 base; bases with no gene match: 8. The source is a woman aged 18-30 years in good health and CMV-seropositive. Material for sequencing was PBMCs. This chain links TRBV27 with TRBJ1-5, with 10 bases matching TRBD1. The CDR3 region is CASSLLGTGARGNQPQHF. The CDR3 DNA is TGTGCCAGCAGTTTATTGGGGACAGGGGCTAGGGGCAATCAGCCCCAGCATTTT.